The present T cell receptor beta chain was sequenced within a study of blood T cell repertoires in COVID-19. Overall study: PBMCs, B-cell-depleted T cells, or T cells were the source of the cDNA or gDNA that made up the material.

Authors' processing steps: The authors estimated nucleated cell counts from reference gene primer amplification. Assay: immunoSEQ multiplex PCR; the TCRdb copy retains only in-frame clones and omits some. V and J calls and clone size are as listed in that table; D and trimming were resolved from the DNA. Among 130,000 to 150,000 clones listed, roughly 83% were seen once. Seattle patients were enrolled while actively infected and followed longitudinally. V was shortened by 3 bases and J by 5 bases, with 11 bases between the two germline ends. The V gene's germline CDR1 is WSHSY and CDR2 SAAADI. The CDR3 runs 14 residues.

The TCR comes from a woman aged 70-85 years with COVID-19, enrolled during active disease. V is TRBV10-2 and J is TRBJ2-1, with D possibly TRBD2 on 5 matching bases. Sequenced sample: peripheral blood. The CDR3 DNA reads TGCGCCAGCAGTGATAACTGGCGGGACAATGAGCAGTTCTTC. It specifies CASSDNWRDNEQFF.